This paragraph covers one TCR beta chain sequence. The specificity of this receptor is unknown. Per-base qualities were not stored, and no clone one base away is much larger. The junction shows trimming of 4 bases on V and 6 bases on J, and the gene matches do not reach 14 bases of it. Reading the germline V gene gives CDR1 SGDLS and CDR2 YYNGEE. CDR3 length: 16 amino acids, cysteine to phenylalanine. The only DNA kept is the CDR3, 48 bases in frame from the first base. All of the isolated RNA was reverse transcribed with the High Capacity cDNA Reverse Transcription Kit, so expressed TCRB transcripts were sequenced. Deep immunoSEQ sequencing was performed on naive, central memory and regulatory T cell samples, with an average of around 3.4 million total reads per sample. Sorted cells were lysed in RLT buffer and RNA was extracted with DNase-treated RNeasy Micro or Mini kits, depending on cell number. To prevent cross-contamination, every cell subset was processed on its own, while patient and healthy donor samples were processed together. The immunoSEQ multiplex PCR was used to amplify TCRB sequences from cDNA, generating 87-bp fragments that spanned the CDR3 region. Amplicons were sequenced on the Illumina HiSeq platform. The original pipeline was this. Synthetic template baselines were used to correct PCR bias computationally, reads within Hamming distance 2 were collapsed together, and singletons that could not be merged were discarded. Reads were aligned to IMGT to assign V, D and J genes, CDR3 length, and insertions or deletions at six rearrangement sites. Within each subset, clonotype counts were normalized to sorted cell number, after which true diversity and Gini coefficients were computed with the tcR R package. The overlap coefficient, calculated on TCRB nucleotide sequences, was used to measure repertoire sharing. Out-of-frame TCRB sequences from naive cells were analyzed to stand in for the pre-selection repertoire. Sourced from immuneACCESS, this table was stored by TCRdb with only in-frame sequences that have V and J called. A share of the clones is absent; for the studies checked, an unresolved V gene accounts for under half, and the remainder has no known explanation. D and trimming were read from the DNA, whereas the V and J calls and clone size are those reported in that table. The sample yields roughly 240,000 clones; approximately 24% were counted once. Clones ranked in the top ten supply 0.012% of the sample.

From each donor, a single peripheral blood sample of about 100 mL on average was drawn into heparinised tubes. A BD FACSAria II was used to sort naive, central memory, regulatory and stem cell-like memory CD4+ T cells with a panel that included CD45RO, CCR7, CD25, CD127, CD95 and CD27. All sorted populations exceeded 95% purity. PBMCs were isolated right away by Lymphoprep density gradient centrifugation and were stained directly, without culture. To minimize batch effects, samples were stained and sorted in pairs, one healthy donor with one patient per experiment. These data originate in a study of beta chain features in type 1 diabetes (dated 2018 in TCRdb). At the level of the whole study: Mean age, gender distribution, total cell number and subset yield were not different between patients and healthy donors. Regulatory and stem cell-like memory subsets were isolated from only 8 patients and roughly eight healthy donors, whereas naive and central memory subsets came from all 30 or so donors. In the study, recently diagnosed type 1 diabetes patients and matched healthy donors were compared on the TCRB repertoires of their sorted circulating CD4+ T cell subsets. Across all samples, around 100 million sorted cells were examined, and cell number per subset correlated strongly with RNA yield.

What the study reported, not specific to this receptor: The naive, central memory and regulatory TCRB repertoires appeared to resemble one another more closely among patients than among healthy donors. Only small numbers of individuals were included in the HLA sub-analyses, which left unresolved whether HLA type had any influence on TCRB rearrangement. Fewer insertions and more nucleotide deletions at VDJ recombination sites were observed in patients with type 1 diabetes, implying thymic rearrangement abnormalities. A moderate but significant shortening of TCRB CDR3 length was observed in type 1 diabetes patients in all four CD4+ subsets. Because cDNA rather than genomic DNA was sequenced, highly expressing activated cells could have been over-represented, although no difference in activation and CD3 levels was found between groups. PCR might favor shorter templates, but patient and control samples were amplified and corrected together, so any skew would affect both groups equally.

The sequence was collected from a woman under 40 with type 1 diabetes. Sequencing was done on a sample of naive CD4+ T cells from blood. Per the publication, the cell subset or site label means: true naive CD4+ T cells. This chain joins TRBV9 to TRBJ1-1, with 8 middle bases fitting TRBD1. The bases are TGTGCCAGCAGCACTCGCCCCAGGGGGCGTGAGTCTGAAGCTTTCTTT. The resulting protein is CASSTRPRGRESEAFF. Supplemented by the reference TRBV9 and TRBJ1-1 proteins around the CDR3, the complete variable domain is DSGVTQTPKHLITATGQRVTLRCSPRSGDLSVYWYQQSLDQGLQFLIQYYNGEERAKGNILERFSAQQFPDLHSELNLSSLELGDSALYFCASSTRPRGRESEAFFGQGTRLTVV.